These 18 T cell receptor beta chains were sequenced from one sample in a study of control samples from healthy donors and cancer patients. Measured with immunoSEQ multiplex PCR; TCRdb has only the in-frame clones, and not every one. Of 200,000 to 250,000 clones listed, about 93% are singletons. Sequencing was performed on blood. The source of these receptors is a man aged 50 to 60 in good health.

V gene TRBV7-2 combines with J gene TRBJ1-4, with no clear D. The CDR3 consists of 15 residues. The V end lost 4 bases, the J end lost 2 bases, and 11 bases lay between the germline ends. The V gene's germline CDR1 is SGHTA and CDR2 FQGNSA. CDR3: CASSSRRTTNEKLFF. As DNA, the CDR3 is TGTGCCAGCAGCTCCCGGAGGACGACTAATGAAAAACTGTTTTTT.

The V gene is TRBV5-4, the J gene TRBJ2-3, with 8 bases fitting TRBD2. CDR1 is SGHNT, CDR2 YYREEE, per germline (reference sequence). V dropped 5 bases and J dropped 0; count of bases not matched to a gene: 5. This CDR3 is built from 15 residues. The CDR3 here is CASRLLAASTDTQYF. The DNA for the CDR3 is TGTGCCAGCAGATTACTAGCGGCTAGCACAGATACGCAGTATTTT.

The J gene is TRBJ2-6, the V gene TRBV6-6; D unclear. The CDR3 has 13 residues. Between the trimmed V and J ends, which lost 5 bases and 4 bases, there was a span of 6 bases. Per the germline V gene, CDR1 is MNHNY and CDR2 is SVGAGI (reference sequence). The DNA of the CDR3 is TGTGCCAGCAGTCCCCCGGGGGCCAACGTCCTGACTTTC. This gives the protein CASSPPGANVLTF.

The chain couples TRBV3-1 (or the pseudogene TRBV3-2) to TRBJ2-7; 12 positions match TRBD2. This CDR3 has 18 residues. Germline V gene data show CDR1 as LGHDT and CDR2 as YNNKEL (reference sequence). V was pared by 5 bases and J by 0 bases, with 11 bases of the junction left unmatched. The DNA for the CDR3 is TGTGCCAGCAGCTCCCGACTAGCGGGGGCCCTCTTCTCCTACGAGCAGTACTTC. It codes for CASSSRLAGALFSYEQYF.

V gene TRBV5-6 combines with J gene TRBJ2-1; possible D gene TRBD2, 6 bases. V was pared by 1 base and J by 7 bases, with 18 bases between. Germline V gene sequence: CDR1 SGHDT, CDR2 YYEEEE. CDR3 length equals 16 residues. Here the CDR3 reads CASSLPGGTKRNEQFF. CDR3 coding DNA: TGTGCCAGCAGCTTGCCAGGCGGGACCAAAAGGAATGAGCAGTTCTTC.

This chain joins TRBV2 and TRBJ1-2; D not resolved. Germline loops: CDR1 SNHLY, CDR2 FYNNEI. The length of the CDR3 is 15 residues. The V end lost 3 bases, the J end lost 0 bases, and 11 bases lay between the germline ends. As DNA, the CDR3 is TGTGCCAGCAGTGAGGGAAGCGGCGCTAACTATGGCTACACCTTC. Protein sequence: CASSEGSGANYGYTF.

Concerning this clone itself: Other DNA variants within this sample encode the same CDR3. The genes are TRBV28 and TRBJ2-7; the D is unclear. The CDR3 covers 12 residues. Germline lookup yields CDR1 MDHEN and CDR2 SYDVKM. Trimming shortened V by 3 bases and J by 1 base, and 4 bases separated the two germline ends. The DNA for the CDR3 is TGTGCCAGCAGTTTGGGGTCCTACGAGCAGTACGTC. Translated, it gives CASSLGSYEQYV.

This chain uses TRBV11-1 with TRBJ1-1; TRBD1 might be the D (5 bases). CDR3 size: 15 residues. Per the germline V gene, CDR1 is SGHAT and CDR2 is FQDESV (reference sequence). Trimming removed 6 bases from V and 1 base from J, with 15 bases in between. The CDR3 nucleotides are TGTGCCAGCAGTTCCGGGGGGGATAAGAACACTGAAGCTTTCTTT. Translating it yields CASSSGGDKNTEAFF. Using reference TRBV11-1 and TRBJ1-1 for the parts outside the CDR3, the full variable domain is EAEVAQSPRYKITEKSQAVAFWCDPISGHATLYWYRQILGQGPELLVQFQDESVVDDSQLPKDRFSAERLKGVDSTLKIQPAELGDSAMYLCASSSGGDKNTEAFFGQGTRLTVV.

The CDR3 bases are TGTGCCAGTGGGGACAGAGGGGGTTTGAATGACTATGGCTACACCTTC. This encodes CASGDRGGLNDYGYTF. The genes are TRBV19 and TRBJ1-2; 7 bases fit TRBD1. J gave up 3 bases and V 8 bases, and 15 bases lay outside the gene matches. Germline CDR1 reads LNHDA; CDR2 reads SQIVND (reference sequence). The CDR3 covers 16 residues.

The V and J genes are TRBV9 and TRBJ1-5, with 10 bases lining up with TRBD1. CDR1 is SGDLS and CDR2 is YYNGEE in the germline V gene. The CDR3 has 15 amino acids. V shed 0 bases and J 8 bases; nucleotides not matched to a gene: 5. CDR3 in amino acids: CASSVGDRGLEPQHF. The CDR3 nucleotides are TGTGCCAGCAGCGTAGGGGACAGGGGATTGGAGCCCCAGCATTTT.

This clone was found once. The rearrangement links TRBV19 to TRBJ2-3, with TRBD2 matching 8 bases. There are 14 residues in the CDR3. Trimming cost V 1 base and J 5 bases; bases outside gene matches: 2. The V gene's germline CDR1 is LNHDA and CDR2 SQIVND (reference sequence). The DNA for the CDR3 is TGTGCCAGTAGTATAGCGGGGGGGTTAGATACGCAGTATTTT. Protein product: CASSIAGGLDTQYF.

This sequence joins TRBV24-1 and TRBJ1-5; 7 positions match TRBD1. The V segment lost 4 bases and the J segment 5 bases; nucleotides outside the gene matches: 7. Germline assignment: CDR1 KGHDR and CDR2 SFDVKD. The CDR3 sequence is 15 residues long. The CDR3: CATSDNRGGDQPQHF. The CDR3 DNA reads TGTGCCACCAGTGACAACAGGGGTGGGGATCAGCCCCAGCATTTT.

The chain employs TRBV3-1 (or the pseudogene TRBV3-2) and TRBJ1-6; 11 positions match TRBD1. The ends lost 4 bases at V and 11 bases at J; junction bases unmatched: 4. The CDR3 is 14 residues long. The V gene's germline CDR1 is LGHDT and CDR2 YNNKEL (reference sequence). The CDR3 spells CASSLGQGVTPLHF. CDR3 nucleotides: TGTGCCAGCAGCCTGGGACAGGGGGTGACACCCCTCCACTTT.

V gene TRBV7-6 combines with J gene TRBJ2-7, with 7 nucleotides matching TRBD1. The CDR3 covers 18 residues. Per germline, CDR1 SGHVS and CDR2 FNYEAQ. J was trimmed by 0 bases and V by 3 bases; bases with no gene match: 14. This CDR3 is CASSFDRPGTDTSYEQYV. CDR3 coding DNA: TGTGCCAGCAGCTTTGACCGCCCCGGGACAGACACCTCCTACGAGCAGTACGTC.

CDR3 nucleotides: TGTGCCAGCAGCTTAGGGACAGACATATATGGCTACACCTTC. This codes for CASSLGTDIYGYTF. The V call is TRBV7-9, the J call TRBJ1-2, with a weak D call TRBD1 (6 bases). With 1 base removed from V and 5 bases from J, the gap between germline ends came to 11 bases. The CDR3 covers 14 residues. Germline CDR1 and CDR2: SEHNR and FQNEAQ (reference sequence). Full variable domain (remainder filled in from reference TRBV7-9 and TRBJ1-2): DTGVSQNPRHKITKRGQNVTFRCDPISEHNRLYWYRQTLGQGPEFLTYFQNEAQLEKSRLLSDRFSAERPKGSFSTLEIQRTEQGDSAMYLCASSLGTDIYGYTFGSGTRLTVV.

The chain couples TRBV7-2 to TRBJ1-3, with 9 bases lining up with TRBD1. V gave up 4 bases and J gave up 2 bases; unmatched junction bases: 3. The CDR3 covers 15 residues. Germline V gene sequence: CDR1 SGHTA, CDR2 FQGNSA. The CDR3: CASSSDRGTGNTIYF. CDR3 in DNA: TGTGCCAGCAGCTCGGACAGGGGCACTGGAAACACCATATATTTT.

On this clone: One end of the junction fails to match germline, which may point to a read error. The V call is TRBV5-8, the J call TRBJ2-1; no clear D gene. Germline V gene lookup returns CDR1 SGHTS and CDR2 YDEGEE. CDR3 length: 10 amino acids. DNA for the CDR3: TGTGCCAGCAGCTTGGCGGTGGAGCTCTTC. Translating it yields CASSLAVELF.

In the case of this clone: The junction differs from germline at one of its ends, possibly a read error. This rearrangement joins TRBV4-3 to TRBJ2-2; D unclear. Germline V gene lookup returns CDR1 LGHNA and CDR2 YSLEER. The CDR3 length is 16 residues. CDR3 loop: CASSRLSSPNAGELFF. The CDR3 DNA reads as TGCGCCAGCAGCCGCCTGAGCAGCCCGAACGCCGGGGAGCTGTTTTTT.